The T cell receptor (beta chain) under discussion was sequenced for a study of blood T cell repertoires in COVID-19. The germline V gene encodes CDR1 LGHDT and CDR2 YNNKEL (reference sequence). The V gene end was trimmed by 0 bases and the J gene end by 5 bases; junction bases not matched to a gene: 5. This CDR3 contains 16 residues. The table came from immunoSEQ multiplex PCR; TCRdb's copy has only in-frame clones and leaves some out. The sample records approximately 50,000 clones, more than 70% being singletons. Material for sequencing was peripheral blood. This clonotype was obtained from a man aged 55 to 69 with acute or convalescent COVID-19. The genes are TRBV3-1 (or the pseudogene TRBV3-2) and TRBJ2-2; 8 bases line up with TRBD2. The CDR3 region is CASSQDVGLGTGELFF. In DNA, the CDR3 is TGTGCCAGCAGCCAAGATGTGGGACTAGGTACCGGGGAGCTGTTTTTT.